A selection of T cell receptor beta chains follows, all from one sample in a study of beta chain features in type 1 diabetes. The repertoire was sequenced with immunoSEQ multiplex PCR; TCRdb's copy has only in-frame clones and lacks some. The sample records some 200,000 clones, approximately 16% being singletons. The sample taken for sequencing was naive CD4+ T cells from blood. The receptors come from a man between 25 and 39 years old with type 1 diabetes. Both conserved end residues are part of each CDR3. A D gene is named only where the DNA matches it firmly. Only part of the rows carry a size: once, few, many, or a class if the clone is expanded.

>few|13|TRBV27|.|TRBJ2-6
TGTGCCAGCTGGGCGTCTGGGGCCAACGTCCTGACTTTC
CASWASGANVLTF
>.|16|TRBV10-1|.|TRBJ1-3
TGCGCCAGCAGTGAGTACGGCTCCCCCTCTGGAAACACCATATATTTT
CASSEYGSPSGNTIYF
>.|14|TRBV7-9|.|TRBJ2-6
TGTGCCAGCAGCGACAGCTCTGGGGCCAACGTCCTGACTTTC
CASSDSSGANVLTF
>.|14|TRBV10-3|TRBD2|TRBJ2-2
TGTGCCATCACCAGACTAGCGGGAGCCGGGGAGCTGTTTTTT
CAITRLAGAGELFF
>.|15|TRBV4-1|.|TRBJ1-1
TGCGCCAGCAGCCCCAGGGAGAATATGAACACTGAAGCTTTCTTT
CASSPRENMNTEAFF
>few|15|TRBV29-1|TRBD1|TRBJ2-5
TGCAGCGTTGGACAAGGACAGGGGTACCAAGAGACCCAGTACTTC
CSVGQGQGYQETQYF
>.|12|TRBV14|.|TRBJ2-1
TGTGCCAGCCGCCGCGACTTTGGTGAGCAGTTCTTC
CASRRDFGEQFF
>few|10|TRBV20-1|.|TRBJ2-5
TGCAGTGCTTCCTCAGAGACCCAGTACTTC
CSASSETQYF
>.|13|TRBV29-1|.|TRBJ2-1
TGCAGCGTTGAATCCTCCGCCTACAATGAGCAGTTCTTC
CSVESSAYNEQFF
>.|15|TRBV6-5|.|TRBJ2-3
TGTGCCAGCAGTTACGGGCCACCAGAGACAGATACGCAGTATTTT
CASSYGPPETDTQYF
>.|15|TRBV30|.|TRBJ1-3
TGTGCCTGGAGTGCTGGGGGCCCGGGCGGAAACACCATATATTTT
CAWSAGGPGGNTIYF
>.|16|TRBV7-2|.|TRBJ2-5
TGTGCCAGCAGCTTAAAGGGGGACACCCTCCAAGAGACCCAGTACTTC
CASSLKGDTLQETQYF
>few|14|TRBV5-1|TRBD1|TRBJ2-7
TGCGCCAGCAGCTCCCGGGACAGGGCGGACGAGCAGTACTTC
CASSSRDRADEQYF
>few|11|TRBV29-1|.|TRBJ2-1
TGCAGTTCCGGGGCCTACAATGAGCAGTTCTTC
CSSGAYNEQFF
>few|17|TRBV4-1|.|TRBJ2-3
TGCGCCAGCAGCCAAGATGGCTATAACCGCGGAAGAGATACGCAGTATTTT
CASSQDGYNRGRDTQYF
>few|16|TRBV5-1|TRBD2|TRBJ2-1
TGCGCCAGCAGCTTGTCCGGGACTAGCGGTTACAATGAGCAGTTCTTC
CASSLSGTSGYNEQFF
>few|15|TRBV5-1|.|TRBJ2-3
TGCGCCAGCACGATCCAGGGGTTTAGCACAGATACGCAGTATTTT
CASTIQGFSTDTQYF
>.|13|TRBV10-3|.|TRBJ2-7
TGTGCCATCAGTAAACCGGATACCTACGAGCAGTACTTC
CAISKPDTYEQYF
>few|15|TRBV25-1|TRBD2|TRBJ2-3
TGTGCCAGCAGTGAGGGCGGGAGGAGGACAGATACGCAGTATTTT
CASSEGGRRTDTQYF
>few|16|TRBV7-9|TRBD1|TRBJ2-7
TGTGCCAGCAGCGTGGGGACAGGGACCATCTCCTACGAGCAGTACTTC
CASSVGTGTISYEQYF
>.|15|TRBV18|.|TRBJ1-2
TGTGCCAGCTCACCACGCGAGGAGGGCGGCTATGGCTACACCTTC
CASSPREEGGYGYTF
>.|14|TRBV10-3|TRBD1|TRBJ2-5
TGTGCCATCTCGGATCGGACAGGGGAAGAGACCCAGTACTTC
CAISDRTGEETQYF
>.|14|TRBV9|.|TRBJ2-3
TGTGCCAGCAGCGTAGGTAGCACCGCTAATACGCAGTATTTT
CASSVGSTANTQYF
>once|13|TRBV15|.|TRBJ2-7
TGTGCCACCAGCAGGGACGTAGGCTACGAGCAGTACTTC
CATSRDVGYEQYF
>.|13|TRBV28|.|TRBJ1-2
TGTGCCAGCAGTTTAGGGGCAGCCTATGGCTACACCTTC
CASSLGAAYGYTF
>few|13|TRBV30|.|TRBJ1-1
TGTGCCTGGAGCAAAGACGGTTTCACTGAAGCTTTCTTT
CAWSKDGFTEAFF
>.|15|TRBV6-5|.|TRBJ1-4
TGTGCCAGCAGTAAAAACGGATTTTCTAATGAAAAACTGTTTTTT
CASSKNGFSNEKLFF
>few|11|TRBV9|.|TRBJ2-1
TGTGCCAGCAGTGAATTCAATGAGCAGTTCTTC
CASSEFNEQFF
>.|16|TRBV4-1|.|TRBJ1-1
TGCGCCAGCAGCCCCATCGATTTGGGGAAGTTAGGGGTAGCTTTCTTT
CASSPIDLGKLGVAFF
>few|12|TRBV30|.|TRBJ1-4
TGTGCCCGGGAACGGGGGCCTGGAAAACTGTTTTTT
CARERGPGKLFF
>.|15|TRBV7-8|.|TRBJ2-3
TGTGCCAGCAGCCCAAGTGGAAGGGTTACAGATACGCAGTATTTT
CASSPSGRVTDTQYF
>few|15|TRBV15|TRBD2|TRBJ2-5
TGTGCCACCAGCAGGCCGGGACTAGCGGCGGAGACCCAGTACTTC
CATSRPGLAAETQYF
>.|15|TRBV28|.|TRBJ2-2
TGTGCCAGCCATTCCTTGGAAGGGGGCACCGGGGAGCTGTTTTTT
CASHSLEGGTGELFF
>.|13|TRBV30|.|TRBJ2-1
TGTGCCTGGAGTCTGAGTTCCTACAATGAGCAGTTCTTC
CAWSLSSYNEQFF
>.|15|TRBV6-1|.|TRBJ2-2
TGTGCCAGCAGGCCGGGGGCTGCGAACACCGGGGAGCTGTTTTTT
CASRPGAANTGELFF
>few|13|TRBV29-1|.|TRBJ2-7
TGCAGCGTTGAAGGCACTATCAACTCCGAGCAGTACTTC
CSVEGTINSEQYF
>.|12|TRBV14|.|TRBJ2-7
TGTGCCAGCAGCCAACTAATCTCCGAGCAGTACTTC
CASSQLISEQYF
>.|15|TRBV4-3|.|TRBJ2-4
TGCGCCAGCAGCCAGCAGTGGGTGGACAAAAACATTCAGTACTTC
CASSQQWVDKNIQYF
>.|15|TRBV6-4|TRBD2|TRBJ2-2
TGTGCCAGCAGTGAAACTAGCGGGAACACCGGGGAGCTGTTTTTT
CASSETSGNTGELFF
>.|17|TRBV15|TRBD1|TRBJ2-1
TGTGCCACCAGCAGAGTATTGGGACCAGGGGGAGTTGAGGAGCAGTTCTTC
CATSRVLGPGGVEEQFF
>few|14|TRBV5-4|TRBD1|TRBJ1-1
TGTGCCAGCAGCTTGGGACAGGGGAGGGAGGAAGCTTTCTTT
CASSLGQGREEAFF
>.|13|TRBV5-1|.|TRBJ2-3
TGCGCCAGCAGCTTCGCCGGTTCAGATACGCAGTATTTT
CASSFAGSDTQYF
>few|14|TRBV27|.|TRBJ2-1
TGTGCCAGCAGTTTAGTAGAGGCTACGGATGAGCAGTTCTTC
CASSLVEATDEQFF
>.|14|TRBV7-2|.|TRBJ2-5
TGTGCCAGCAGCTTAGAGGTGGTTCTCGAGACCCAGTACTTC
CASSLEVVLETQYF
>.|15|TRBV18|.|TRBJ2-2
TGTGCCAGCCCACCGTCGGGGTCGAACACCGGGGAGCTGTTTTTT
CASPPSGSNTGELFF